This TCR beta chain comes out of a study of cytomegalovirus exposure and HLA in healthy donors. TCRdb keeps only in-frame clones here, not all; method: immunoSEQ multiplex PCR. This sample has about 120,000 clones; 90% to 96% occur once, and the top ten carry 1.5% to 2%. Germline V gives CDR1 ENHRY, CDR2 SYGVKD. Trimming took 6 bases from V and 5 from J; bases not matched to a gene: 8. The CDR3 totals 15 residues. This sequence joins TRBV10-3 and TRBJ2-7, with 12 bases identical to TRBD1. The TCR sequence derives from a man between 18 and 35 years old in good health and CMV-seronegative. The sample was PBMCs. The CDR3 sequence is CAIRGQGAIKNEQYF. The DNA of the CDR3 is TGTGCCATCAGGGGACAGGGGGCGATTAAAAACGAGCAGTACTTC.